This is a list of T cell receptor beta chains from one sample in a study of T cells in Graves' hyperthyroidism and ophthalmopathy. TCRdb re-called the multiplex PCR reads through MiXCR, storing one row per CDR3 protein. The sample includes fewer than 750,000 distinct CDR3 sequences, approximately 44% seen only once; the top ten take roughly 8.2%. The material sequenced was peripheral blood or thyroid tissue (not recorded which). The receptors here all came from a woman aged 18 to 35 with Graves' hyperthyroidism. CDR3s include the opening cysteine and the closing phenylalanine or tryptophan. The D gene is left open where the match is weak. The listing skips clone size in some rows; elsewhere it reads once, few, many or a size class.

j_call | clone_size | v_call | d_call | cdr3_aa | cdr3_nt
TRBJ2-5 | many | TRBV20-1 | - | CSAAPAALQETQYF | TGCAGTGCCGCCCCAGCGGCATTACAAGAGACCCAGTACTTC
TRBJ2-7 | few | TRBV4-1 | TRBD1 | CASSQGHRGPGSEQYF | TGCGCCAGCAGCCAAGGTCACAGGGGCCCCGGGTCCGAGCAGTACTTC
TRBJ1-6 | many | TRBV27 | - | CASSLTGINSPLHF | TGTGCCAGCAGTTTAACAGGGATTAATTCACCCCTCCACTTT
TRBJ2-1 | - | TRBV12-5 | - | CASGLGETGLAFF | TGTGCTAGTGGTTTGGGAGAAACAGGGTTGGCGTTCTTC
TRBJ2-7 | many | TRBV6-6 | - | CASSYSALSEQYF | TGTGCCAGCAGTTACTCGGCACTCAGCGAGCAGTACTTC
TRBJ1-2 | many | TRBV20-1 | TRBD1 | CSARSTGGVYYGYTF | TGCAGTGCTAGATCGACAGGGGGAGTGTACTATGGCTACACCTTC
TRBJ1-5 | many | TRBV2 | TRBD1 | CASSERRQGAKPQHF | TGTGCCAGCAGTGAACGGCGGCAGGGGGCAAAGCCCCAGCATTTT
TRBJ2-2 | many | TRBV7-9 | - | CASSLARDSANTGELFF | TGTGCCAGCAGCTTAGCGCGGGATAGCGCGAACACCGGGGAGCTGTTTTTT
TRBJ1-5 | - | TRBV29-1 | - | CSVEGSSYEHF | TGCAGCGTTGAGGGCAGCAGCTACGAGCATTTT
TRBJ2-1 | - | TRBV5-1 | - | CASSFSGGNEQFF | TGCGCCAGCAGCTTTAGTGGAGGCAATGAGCAGTTCTTC
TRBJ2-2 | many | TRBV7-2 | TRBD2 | CASRRLAYTGELFF | TGTGCCAGCCGACGACTAGCCTACACCGGGGAGCTGTTTTTT
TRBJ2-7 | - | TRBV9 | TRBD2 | CASSVGGTSGNEQYF | TGTGCCAGCAGCGTAGGAGGGACTAGCGGGAACGAGCAGTACTTC
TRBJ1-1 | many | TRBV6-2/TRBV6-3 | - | CASKEKNTEAFF | TGTGCCAGCAAGGAAAAGAACACTGAAGCTTTCTTT
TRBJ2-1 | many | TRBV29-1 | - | CSVEDQGEDEQFF | TGCAGCGTTGAAGATCAGGGGGAGGATGAGCAGTTCTTC
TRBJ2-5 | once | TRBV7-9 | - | CASSQGEDGATQYF | TGTGCCAGCAGCCAAGGTGAGGACGGCGCGACCCAGTACTTC
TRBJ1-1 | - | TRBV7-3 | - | CASSLVSDTEAFF | TGTGCCAGCAGCTTAGTTTCTGACACTGAAGCTTTCTTT
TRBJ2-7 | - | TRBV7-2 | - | CASRDPPGLDRDEQYF | TGTGCCAGCAGAGACCCCCCAGGGTTAGATCGGGACGAGCAGTACTTC
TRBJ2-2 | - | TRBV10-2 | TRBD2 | CASSVAGGNTGELFF | TGCGCCAGCAGTGTAGCGGGAGGGAACACCGGGGAGCTGTTTTTT
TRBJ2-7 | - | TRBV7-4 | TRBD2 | CASGLHAGVQEQYF | TGTGCCAGCGGCTTACACGCGGGAGTGCAAGAGCAGTACTTC
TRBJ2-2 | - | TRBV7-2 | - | CASSRQGELFF | TGTGCCAGCAGCCGACAGGGGGAGCTGTTTTTT
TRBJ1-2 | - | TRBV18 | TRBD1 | CASSQGQGGTYGYAF | TGTGCCAGCTCACAGGGACAGGGAGGGACCTATGGCTACGCCTTC
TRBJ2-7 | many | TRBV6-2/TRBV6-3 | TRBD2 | CASSIKLAGAVEQYF | TGTGCCAGCAGCATTAAACTAGCGGGAGCGGTCGAGCAGTACTTC
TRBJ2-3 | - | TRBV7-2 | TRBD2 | CASRQIFGGGTDTQYF | TGTGCCAGCAGACAGATTTTTGGGGGGGGCACAGATACGCAGTATTTT
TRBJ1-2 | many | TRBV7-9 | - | CASSFESPNYGYTF | TGTGCCAGCAGCTTTGAGTCTCCTAACTATGGCTACACCTTC
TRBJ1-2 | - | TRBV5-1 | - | CASSLGYRDYGYTF | TGCGCCAGCAGCTTAGGCTATCGGGACTATGGCTACACCTTC
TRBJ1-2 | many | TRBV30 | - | CAWEQSENYGYTF | TGTGCCTGGGAACAGAGCGAAAACTATGGCTACACCTTC
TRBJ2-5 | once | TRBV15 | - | CATSRAVEETQYF | TGTGCCACCAGCAGAGCCGTGGAAGAGACCCAGTACTTC
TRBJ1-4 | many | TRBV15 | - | CATSRGGGNEKLFF | TGTGCCACCAGCAGAGGTGGGGGGAATGAAAAACTGTTTTTT
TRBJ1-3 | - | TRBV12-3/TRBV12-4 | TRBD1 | CASSLGQGANTIYF | TGTGCCAGCAGTTTGGGACAGGGTGCAAACACCATATATTTT
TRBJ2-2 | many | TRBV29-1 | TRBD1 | CSVDSGGSSANTGELFF | TGCAGCGTTGATTCAGGGGGTTCTTCCGCGAACACCGGGGAGCTGTTTTTT
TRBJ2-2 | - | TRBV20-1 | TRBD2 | CSAGTSGRSVTGELFF | TGCAGTGCCGGGACTAGCGGGAGGTCGGTCACCGGGGAGCTGTTTTTT
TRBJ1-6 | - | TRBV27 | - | CASSLGRSSYNSPLHF | TGTGCCAGCAGTTTAGGACGGAGCTCCTATAATTCACCCCTCCACTTT
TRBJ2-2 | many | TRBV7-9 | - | CASSLSSRGELFF | TGTGCCAGCAGCTTATCGAGCCGAGGGGAGCTGTTTTTT
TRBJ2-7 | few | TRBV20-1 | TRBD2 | CSARDGGRAGYEQYF | TGCAGTGCTAGGGATGGGGGGAGGGCCGGCTACGAGCAGTACTTC
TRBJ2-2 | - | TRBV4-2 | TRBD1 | CASSQGQGQTGELFF | TGTGCCAGCAGCCAAGGACAGGGACAGACCGGGGAGCTGTTTTTT
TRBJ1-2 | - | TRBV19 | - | CASSGGTYTF | TGTGCCAGTAGTGGAGGGACCTACACCTTC
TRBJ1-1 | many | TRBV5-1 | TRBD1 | CASSEGTGSTEAFF | TGCGCCAGCAGCGAGGGGACAGGGTCCACTGAAGCTTTCTTT
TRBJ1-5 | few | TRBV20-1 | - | CSASSGALSNQPQHF | TGCAGTGCTAGTTCCGGGGCGCTTTCCAATCAGCCCCAGCATTTT
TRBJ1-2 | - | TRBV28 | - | CASSLLDGQLYGYTF | TGTGCCAGCAGTTTATTGGACGGACAGTTATATGGCTACACCTTC
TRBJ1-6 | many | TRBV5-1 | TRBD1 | CASSPSTGGNNSPLHF | TGCGCCAGCAGCCCATCGACAGGGGGCAACAATTCACCCCTCCACTTT
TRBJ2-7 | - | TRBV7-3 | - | CASSFRSWQYF | TGTGCCAGCAGCTTCAGGTCTTGGCAGTACTTC
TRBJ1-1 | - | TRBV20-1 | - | CSARVAGIPIEAFF | TGCAGTGCTAGGGTAGCGGGGATCCCCATTGAAGCTTTCTTT
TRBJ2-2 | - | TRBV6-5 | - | CASSDGQGSCFF | -
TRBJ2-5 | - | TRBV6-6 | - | CAISRGDYQETQYF | TGTGCCATCTCTAGGGGGGACTACCAAGAGACCCAGTACTTC
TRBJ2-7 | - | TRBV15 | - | CATSRDRMGGSSYEQYF | TGTGCCACCAGCAGAGATCGGATGGGGGGCTCTTCCTACGAGCAGTACTTC
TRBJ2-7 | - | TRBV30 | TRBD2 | CAWSEGGRVNEQYF | TGTGCCTGGAGTGAGGGAGGGAGGGTCAACGAGCAGTACTTC
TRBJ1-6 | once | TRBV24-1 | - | CATSDPANGRNNSPLHF | TGTGCCACCAGTGACCCGGCAAATGGACGGAATAATTCACCCCTCCACTTT
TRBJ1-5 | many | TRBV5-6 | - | CASSLWGRRQPQHF | TGTGCCAGCAGCTTGTGGGGGCGCCGTCAGCCCCAGCATTTT
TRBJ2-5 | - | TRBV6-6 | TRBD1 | CASTGTGVPQPQYF | TGTGCCAGCACTGGGACAGGGGTACCTCAGCCCCAGTACTTC
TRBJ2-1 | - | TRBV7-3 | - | CASRRTMDNEQFF | TGTGCCAGCAGACGGACTATGGACAATGAGCAGTTCTTC
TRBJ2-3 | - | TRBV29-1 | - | CSALTQGSDTQYF | TGCAGCGCTCTTACGCAGGGCTCAGATACGCAGTATTTT
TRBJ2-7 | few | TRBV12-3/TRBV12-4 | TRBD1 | CASRQLSRDRGSYEQYF | TGTGCCAGCAGACAACTCAGCCGGGACAGGGGATCCTACGAGCAGTACTTC
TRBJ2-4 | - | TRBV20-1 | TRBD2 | CSVPGLAAHPARAKNIQYF | TGCAGTGTACCGGGACTAGCGGCCCACCCTGCTAGGGCCAAAAACATTCAGTACTTC
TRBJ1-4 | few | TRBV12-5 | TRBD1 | CASGPGGTGPEKLFF | TGTGCTAGTGGTCCGGGAGGGACAGGGCCCGAAAAACTGTTTTTT
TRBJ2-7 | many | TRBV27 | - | CASSWQKGGEQYF | TGTGCCAGCAGTTGGCAGAAAGGAGGCGAGCAGTACTTC
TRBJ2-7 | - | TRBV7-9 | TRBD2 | CASSFTSGSGYEQYF | TGTGCCAGCAGCTTTACTAGCGGGAGCGGATACGAGCAGTACTTC
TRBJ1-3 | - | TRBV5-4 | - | CASSSVRGGTRSGNTIYF | TGTGCCAGCAGCTCGGTGCGTGGAGGGACCCGCTCTGGAAACACCATATATTTT